This is a list of T cell receptor beta chains from one sample in a study of blood T cell repertoires in COVID-19. Measured with immunoSEQ multiplex PCR; TCRdb has only the in-frame clones, and not every one. The repertoire holds about 47,000 clones, with 88% as singletons. Specimen: peripheral blood. These receptors were obtained from a middle-aged man with active COVID-19. The CDR3 runs from the conserved cysteine through the conserved F or W. Each record gives: V gene, D gene, clone size, J gene, CDR3 protein, CDR3 DNA. D genes are given only for firm matches. Clone size is given for some rows only: seen once, a few or many times, or a class if the clone is expanded.

TRBV3-1/TRBV3-2,-,-,TRBJ2-2,CASRRQVLGELFF,TGTGCCAGCAGGAGACAGGTACTGGGGGAGCTGTTTTTT
TRBV7-9,-,once,TRBJ2-2,CASSLGRDTGELFF,TGTGCCAGCAGCTTAGGCCGGGACACCGGGGAGCTGTTTTTT
TRBV18,TRBD1,-,TRBJ1-2,CASSPLTGRQFSDYGYTF,TGTGCCAGCTCCCCATTGACAGGGAGGCAGTTCAGTGACTATGGCTACACCTTC
TRBV30,-,-,TRBJ2-2,CAWSPGLNTGELFF,TGTGCCTGGAGTCCAGGACTTAACACCGGGGAGCTGTTTTTT
TRBV2,-,-,TRBJ2-7,CASNLEGDYEQYF,TGTGCCAGCAATCTTGAAGGAGACTACGAGCAGTACTTC
TRBV27,TRBD2,-,TRBJ2-7,CASSFRTSGASSYEQYF,TGTGCCAGCAGTTTTCGGACTAGCGGGGCTAGCTCCTACGAGCAGTACTTC
TRBV3-1/TRBV3-2,-,-,TRBJ2-3,CASSRSGVDTQYF,TGTGCCAGCAGCCGCTCAGGTGTAGATACGCAGTATTTT
TRBV6-5,-,-,TRBJ2-1,CASSPGGSSYNEQFF,TGTGCCAGCAGTCCCGGTGGGAGCTCCTACAATGAGCAGTTCTTC
TRBV18,-,-,TRBJ2-6,CASSPAEAALTF,TGTGCCAGCTCACCAGCAGAAGCGGCCCTGACTTTC
TRBV9,TRBD2,-,TRBJ2-3,CASSVSPGGPTDTQYF,TGTGCCAGCAGCGTGTCCCCGGGAGGCCCCACAGATACGCAGTATTTT
TRBV2,-,once,TRBJ1-1,CASSGRGNWNTEAFF,TGTGCCAGCAGCGGGAGAGGCAACTGGAACACTGAAGCTTTCTTT
TRBV11-3,TRBD1,-,TRBJ1-6,CASSLLAGGNSPLHF,TGTGCCAGCAGCCTCCTGGCAGGGGGGAATTCACCCCTCCACTTT
TRBV5-5,TRBD1,-,TRBJ2-2,CASSLDTGVTGELFF,TGTGCCAGCAGCCTGGATACAGGGGTCACCGGGGAGCTGTTTTTT
TRBV5-1,TRBD1,-,TRBJ1-1,CASSLGAGQGTKNTEAFF,TGCGCCAGCAGCTTGGGAGCGGGACAGGGAACCAAGAACACTGAAGCTTTCTTT
TRBV12-3/TRBV12-4,TRBD1,few,TRBJ1-5,CASSPGQGWPQHF,TGTGCCAGCAGCCCGGGACAGGGCTGGCCCCAGCATTTT
TRBV19,-,-,TRBJ1-1,CASSISGYTEAFF,TGTGCCAGTAGTATTTCGGGATACACTGAAGCTTTCTTT
TRBV12-3/TRBV12-4,-,-,TRBJ1-1,CASSSAADTEAFF,TGTGCCAGCAGTTCGGCAGCGGACACTGAAGCTTTCTTT
TRBV11-2,TRBD1,-,TRBJ1-1,CASRLTGAAGAFF,TGTGCCAGCAGACTGACAGGGGCCGCTGGGGCTTTCTTT
TRBV7-9,TRBD2,-,TRBJ2-1,CASSFTPHASGSNNEQFF,TGTGCCAGCAGCTTTACCCCCCATGCTAGCGGGAGTAACAATGAGCAGTTCTTC
TRBV3-1/TRBV3-2,TRBD2,-,TRBJ2-1,CASSQVGTSDQRAYNEQFF,TGTGCCAGCAGCCAAGTGGGGACTAGCGACCAAAGGGCCTACAATGAGCAGTTCTTC
TRBV7-8,TRBD1,-,TRBJ2-1,CASSSGGQVQFF,TGTGCCAGCAGCTCAGGGGGACAGGTTCAGTTCTTC
TRBV15,TRBD2,-,TRBJ2-1,CATSTRLAGGGNEQFF,TGTGCCACCAGCACTAGACTAGCGGGAGGAGGGAATGAGCAGTTCTTC
TRBV28,TRBD1,-,TRBJ1-6,CASIGTGNSPLHF,TGTGCCAGCATTGGGACAGGAAATTCACCCCTCCACTTT
TRBV11-2,-,once,TRBJ2-7,CASSPPSVYYEQYF,TGTGCCAGCAGCCCCCCTAGCGTGTACTACGAGCAGTACTTC
TRBV7-9,-,-,TRBJ2-3,CASSLWLGRPDTQYF,TGTGCCAGCAGCCTTTGGTTGGGGCGGCCAGATACGCAGTATTTT
TRBV30,TRBD2,-,TRBJ2-3,CAFHPPGLAYDTQYF,TGTGCCTTCCACCCTCCGGGACTAGCGTACGATACGCAGTATTTT
TRBV7-9,TRBD2,-,TRBJ2-3,CASSFMPVAGETDTQYF,TGTGCCAGCAGCTTTATGCCGGTAGCGGGAGAAACAGATACGCAGTATTTT
TRBV4-2,-,-,TRBJ2-1,CASSQRGTSNEQFF,TGTGCCAGCAGCCAACGGGGGACTTCCAATGAGCAGTTCTTC
TRBV10-1,-,few,TRBJ1-5,CASSTGSNQPQHF,TGCGCCAGCAGCACCGGGTCCAATCAGCCCCAGCATTTT
TRBV15,-,-,TRBJ2-2,CATSRDLGRHPSAGELFF,TGTGCCACCAGCAGAGATTTGGGTAGACATCCTAGCGCCGGGGAGCTGTTTTTT
TRBV20-1,-,-,TRBJ2-5,CSASIGASAQETQYF,TGCAGTGCTAGTATAGGAGCGTCTGCACAAGAGACCCAGTACTTC
TRBV13,-,-,TRBJ1-1,CASTLTGMNTEAFF,TGTGCCAGCACCCTGACAGGAATGAACACTGAAGCTTTCTTT
TRBV6-5,TRBD1,-,TRBJ1-6,CAIQDRAYNSPLHF,TGTGCCATCCAGGACAGGGCTTATAATTCACCCCTCCACTTT
TRBV11-2,-,-,TRBJ2-1,CASSSGTFNEQFF,TGTGCCAGCAGCTCCGGGACATTCAATGAGCAGTTCTTC
TRBV12-3/TRBV12-4,-,-,TRBJ2-1,CASSLDGGEQFF,TGTGCCAGCAGTTTAGATGGGGGGGAGCAGTTCTTC
TRBV25-1,-,few,TRBJ1-6,CASSIGGIGLYNSPLHF,TGTGCCAGCAGTATCGGAGGGATTGGGCTATATAATTCACCCCTCCACTTT
TRBV6-2/TRBV6-3,-,-,TRBJ1-5,CASSRIDGAGLNQPQHF,TGTGCCAGCAGTCGGATCGACGGAGCGGGCCTCAATCAGCCCCAGCATTTT
TRBV20-1,-,-,TRBJ2-2,CSAPRGGELFF,TGCAGTGCTCCCCGAGGGGGGGAGCTGTTTTTT
TRBV11-2,-,few,TRBJ2-2,CASSLARTGELFF,TGTGCCAGCAGCTTAGCTAGGACCGGGGAGCTGTTTTTT